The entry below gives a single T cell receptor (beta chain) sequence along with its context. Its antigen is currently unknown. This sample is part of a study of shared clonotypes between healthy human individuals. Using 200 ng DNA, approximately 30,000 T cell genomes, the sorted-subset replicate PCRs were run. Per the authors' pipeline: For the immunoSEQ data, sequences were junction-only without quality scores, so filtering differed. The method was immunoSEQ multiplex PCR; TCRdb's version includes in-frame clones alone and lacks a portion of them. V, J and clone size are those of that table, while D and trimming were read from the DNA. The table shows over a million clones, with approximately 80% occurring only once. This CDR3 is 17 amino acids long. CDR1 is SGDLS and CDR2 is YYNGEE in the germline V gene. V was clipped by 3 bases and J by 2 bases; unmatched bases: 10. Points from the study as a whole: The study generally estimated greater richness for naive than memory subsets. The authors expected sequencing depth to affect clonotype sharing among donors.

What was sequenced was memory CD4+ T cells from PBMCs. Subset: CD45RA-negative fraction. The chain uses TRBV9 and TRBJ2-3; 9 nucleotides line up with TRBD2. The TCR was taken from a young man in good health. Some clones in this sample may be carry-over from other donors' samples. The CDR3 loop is CASSDEQTSGATDTQYF. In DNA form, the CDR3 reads TGTGCCAGCAGCGACGAACAGACTAGCGGAGCCACAGATACGCAGTATTTT.